This TCR beta chain was sequenced in a study of T cell changes during pregnancy in multiple sclerosis. Germline CDR1 reads SQVTM; CDR2 reads ANQGSEA. The CDR3 extends over 13 amino acids. Deletions cut 5 bases from V and 5 bases from J, with 16 bases between. The table came from immunoSEQ multiplex PCR; TCRdb's copy has only in-frame clones and leaves some out. The repertoire holds more than 80,000 clones, with just under 95% as singletons. The clonotype comes from a female donor with multiple sclerosis, enrolled in a pregnancy study. J is TRBJ2-7 and V is TRBV29-1; maybe TRBD1 (5 bases). Source: peripheral blood, taken after pregnancy. The DNA of the CDR3 is TGCAGCGTTAAGGTTGGGGCTCAAAACGAGCAGTACTTC. Translation: CSVKVGAQNEQYF.